This T cell receptor beta chain was captured in a study of T cell repertoires in cytomegalovirus infection. Germline assignment: CDR1 SGHRS and CDR2 YFSETQ. This CDR3 spans 16 amino acids. V lost 1 base and J lost 2; bases outside the gene matches: 4. TCRdb analysed the reads with MiXCR anew, one entry per CDR3 protein. The table records around 330,000 distinct CDR3 sequences, about 17% of them present only once. A remark on this clonotype: Antigen: not known.

Study-wide points: Based on cumulative public TCR beta family frequency, carriers of CMV plus the relevant HLA were identified. It was HLA-C-restricted CMV-specific TCR beta clonotypes that dominated the response ex vivo.

Sequenced input: PBMCs. The chain uses TRBV5-1 and TRBJ2-5, with 11 bases matching TRBD2. The sequence derives from a human donor in good health (CMV status not recorded). Some clones in this sample may be carry-over from other donors' samples. CDR3 nucleotide sequence: TGCGCCAGCAGCTTGTCACTAGCGGGGGTACAAGAGACCCAGTACTTC. Its protein is CASSLSLAGVQETQYF.